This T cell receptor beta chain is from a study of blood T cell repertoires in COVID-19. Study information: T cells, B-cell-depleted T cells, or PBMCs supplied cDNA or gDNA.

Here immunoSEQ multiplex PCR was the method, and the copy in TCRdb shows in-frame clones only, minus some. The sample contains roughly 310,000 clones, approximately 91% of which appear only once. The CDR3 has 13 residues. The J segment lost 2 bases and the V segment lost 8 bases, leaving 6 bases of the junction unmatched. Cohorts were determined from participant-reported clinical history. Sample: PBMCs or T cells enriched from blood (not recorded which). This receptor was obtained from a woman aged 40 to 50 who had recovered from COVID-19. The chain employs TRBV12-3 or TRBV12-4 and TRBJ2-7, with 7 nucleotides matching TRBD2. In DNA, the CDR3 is TGTGCCAGCCGACTAGCTGGACCCTACGAGCAGTACTTC. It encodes CASRLAGPYEQYF.